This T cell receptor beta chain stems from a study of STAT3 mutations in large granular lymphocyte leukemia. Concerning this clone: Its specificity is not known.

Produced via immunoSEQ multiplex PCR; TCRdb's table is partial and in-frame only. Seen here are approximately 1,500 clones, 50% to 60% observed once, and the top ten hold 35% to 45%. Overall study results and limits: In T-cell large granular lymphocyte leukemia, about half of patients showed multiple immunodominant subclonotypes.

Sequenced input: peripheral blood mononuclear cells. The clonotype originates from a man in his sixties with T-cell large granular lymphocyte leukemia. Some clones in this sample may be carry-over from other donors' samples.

Here the CDR3 reads CASSLASLRAGEQYF. In DNA, the CDR3 is TGTGCCAGCAGCTTAGCCTCTTTGCGCGCGGGCGAGCAGTACTTC. This chain connects TRBV7-9 to TRBJ2-7; a weak D match, TRBD2 (5 bases). The germline V gene encodes CDR1 SEHNR and CDR2 FQNEAQ (reference sequence). Trimming removed 0 bases at V and 6 bases at J, with 15 bases between. The CDR3 runs 15 residues. Supplemented by reference TRBV7-9 and TRBJ2-7, the full variable domain reads DTGVSQNPRHKITKRGQNVTFRCDPISEHNRLYWYRQTLGQGPEFLTYFQNEAQLEKSRLLSDRFSAERPKGSFSTLEIQRTEQGDSAMYLCASSLASLRAGEQYFGPGTRLTVT.